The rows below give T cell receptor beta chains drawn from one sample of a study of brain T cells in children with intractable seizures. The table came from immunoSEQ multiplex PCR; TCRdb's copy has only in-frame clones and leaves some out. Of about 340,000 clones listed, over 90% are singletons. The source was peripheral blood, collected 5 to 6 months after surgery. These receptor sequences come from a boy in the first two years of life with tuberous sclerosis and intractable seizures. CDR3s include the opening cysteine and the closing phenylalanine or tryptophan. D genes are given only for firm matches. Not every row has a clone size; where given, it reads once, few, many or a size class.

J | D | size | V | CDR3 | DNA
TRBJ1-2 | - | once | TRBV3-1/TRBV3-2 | CASSQVAGHYGYTF | TGTGCCAGCAGCCAAGTCGCGGGCCACTATGGCTACACCTTC
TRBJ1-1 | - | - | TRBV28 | CASSPPRLITEAFF | TGTGCCAGCAGTCCCCCCCGGCTGATCACTGAAGCTTTCTTT
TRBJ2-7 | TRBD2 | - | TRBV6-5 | CASGPGLAAPYF | TGTGCCAGCGGACCGGGACTAGCGGCCCCGTACTTC
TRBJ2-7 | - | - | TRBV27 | CASSLSPGLQPYEQYF | TGTGCCAGCAGTTTATCGCCAGGACTCCAACCTTACGAGCAGTACTTC
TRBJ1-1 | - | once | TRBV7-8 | CASSLGWQYTEAFF | TGTGCCAGCAGCTTAGGCTGGCAGTACACTGAAGCTTTCTTT
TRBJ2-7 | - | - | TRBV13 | CASSSRVKEYEQYF | TGTGCCAGCAGCTCGAGGGTAAAGGAGTACGAGCAGTACTTC
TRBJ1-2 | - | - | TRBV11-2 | CASSSPRLRGSYGYTF | TGTGCCAGCAGCTCTCCTAGACTGAGGGGTAGCTATGGCTACACCTTC
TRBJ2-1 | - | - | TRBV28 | CASSLRRDNEQFF | TGTGCCAGCAGTTTAAGGCGGGACAATGAGCAGTTCTTC
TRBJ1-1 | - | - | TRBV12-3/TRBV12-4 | CASTRGGDTEAFF | TGTGCCAGCACGCGCGGGGGGGACACTGAAGCTTTCTTT
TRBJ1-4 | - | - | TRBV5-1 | CASSLQGWSNEKLFF | TGCGCCAGCAGCTTGCAGGGATGGAGTAATGAAAAACTGTTTTTT
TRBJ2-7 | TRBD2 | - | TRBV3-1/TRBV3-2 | CASSHLAGPAYEQYF | TGTGCCAGCAGCCACTTAGCGGGACCTGCCTACGAGCAGTACTTC
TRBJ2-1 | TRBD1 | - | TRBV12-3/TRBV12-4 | CASSDRGNEQFF | TGTGCCAGCAGTGACAGGGGGAATGAGCAGTTCTTC
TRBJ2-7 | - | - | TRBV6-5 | CASSPLPQYEQYF | TGTGCCAGCAGCCCCTTGCCGCAATACGAGCAGTACTTC
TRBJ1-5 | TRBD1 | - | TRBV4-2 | CASSQETGEQPQHF | TGTGCCAGCAGCCAAGAGACAGGGGAGCAGCCCCAGCATTTT
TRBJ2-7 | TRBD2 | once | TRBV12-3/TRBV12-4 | CASSHGGVYEQYF | TGTGCCAGCAGCCATGGGGGGGTTTACGAGCAGTACTTC
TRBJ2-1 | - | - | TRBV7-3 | CASSAYGPNEQFF | TGTGCCAGCAGCGCATACGGGCCCAATGAGCAGTTCTTC
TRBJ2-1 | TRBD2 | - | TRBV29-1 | CSVVPQGLAGFF | TGCAGCGTTGTTCCGCAGGGATTAGCGGGGTTCTTC
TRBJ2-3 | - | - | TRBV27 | CASSLSEWDDTQYF | TGTGCCAGCAGTTTGTCTGAGTGGGATGATACGCAGTATTTT
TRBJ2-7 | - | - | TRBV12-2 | CASRFLRTGQGPATYEQYF | TGTGCAAGTCGCTTTTTAAGGACAGGCCAAGGTCCCGCCACCTACGAGCAGTACTTC
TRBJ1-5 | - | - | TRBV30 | CAWSVQGQPQHF | TGTGCCTGGAGTGTCCAGGGTCAGCCCCAGCATTTT
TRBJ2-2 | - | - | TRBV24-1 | CATSDLRLDTGELFF | TGTGCCACCAGTGATTTAAGGCTAGACACCGGGGAGCTGTTTTTT
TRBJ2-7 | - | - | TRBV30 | CAWSVSSLLEQYF | TGTGCCTGGAGTGTATCGTCCCTCTTAGAGCAGTACTTC
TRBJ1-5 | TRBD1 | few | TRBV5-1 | CASRRRAGGDQPQHF | TGCGCCAGCAGGCGGAGGGCAGGGGGGGATCAGCCCCAGCATTTT
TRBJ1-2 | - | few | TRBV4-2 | CASSQDQGGYGYTF | TGTGCCAGCAGCCAAGATCAAGGGGGCTATGGCTACACCTTC
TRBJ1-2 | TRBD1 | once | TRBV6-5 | CASSSGTGEGYTF | TGTGCCAGCAGCTCCGGGACAGGAGAAGGCTACACCTTC
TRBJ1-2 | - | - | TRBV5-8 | CASSRHNYGYTF | TGTGCCAGCAGTCGGCACAACTATGGCTACACCTTC
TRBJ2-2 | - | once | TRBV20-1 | CSARRGELFF | TGCAGTGCTAGACGCGGGGAGCTGTTTTTT
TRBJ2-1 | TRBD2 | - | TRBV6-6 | CAIQTSALTGQFF | TGTGCCATCCAGACTAGCGCCTTGACGGGGCAGTTCTTC
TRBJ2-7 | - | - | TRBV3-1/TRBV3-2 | CASDSGRAREQYF | TGTGCCAGCGACTCCGGACGGGCCCGCGAGCAGTACTTC